This paragraph covers one TCR beta chain sequence. This clonotype occurred a few times. The specificity of this receptor is unknown. Base qualities are missing; no much larger clone stands one base away. The library was prepared using 5' RACE. The instrument was an Illumina HiSeq 2500. A second PCR of 7 to 11 cycles was performed with a sample-barcoded 5' primer and a J-beta primer mix. Each TCR beta cDNA molecule received a unique molecular identifier from a template-switch 5' adaptor carrying 12 random nucleotides. At least 2.5 million CDR3-containing paired-end reads were obtained from each sample. First-strand cDNA was synthesized from all RNA with the Mint cDNA synthesis kit, primed by a TRBC-specific oligonucleotide. Following uracil-DNA glycosylase treatment, all cDNA underwent a first 18-cycle PCR with the universal primers M1SS and BC2_uni_R. As for the original processing: For normalization, 1 million high-quality reads, each with a distinct molecular identifier, were randomly selected from each sample. Reads with shared molecular identifiers were discarded instead of being binned into consensus sequences. CDR3 identification, clonotype clustering and error correction used MiTCR with a Q25 quality threshold and the strictest error-elimination algorithm. Lower-bound total TCR beta diversity was estimated with a nonparametric unseen species model using Euler transformation. Using fastp at Q25 and MiXCR, TCRdb reprocessed the public reads and kept productive beta chains. Every distinct CDR3 protein forms one entry, paired with its most common genes and DNA. These V and J calls originate from TCRdb's pipeline instead of the authors' own analysis. The sample records about 580,000 distinct CDR3 sequences, 45% to 55% of which are singletons. Clones ranked in the top ten supply 20% to 25% of the sample.

This sample was included in a study of blood T cells in healthy people across ages (dated by TCRdb to 2013 to 2016). A note on the overall study: In model experiments, template switching captured about one uniquely barcoded TCR beta cDNA molecule for every two T cells. To avoid experimental bias, donors of different ages were distributed randomly across sequencing lanes. The study analyzed two additional independent replicas of 1 million unique cDNA reads from the same blood draw for two donors, one aged 18 to 30 and one aged 80 or older. The study measured age-related changes in TCR beta repertoire diversity using deep sequencing normalized with unique cDNA molecular identifiers. Donors were grouped into four age groups: young (average roughly 16 years), middle-aged (less than 40), aged (62) and long-lived (82).

Taken from the germline V gene, the CDR1 and CDR2 loops are SGHTA and FQGNSA. A distance of 15 bases separates the germline ends of V and J, which lose 5 bases and 2 bases respectively. The CDR3 covers 15 residues, taking in both the cysteine and the phenylalanine. Only the CDR3 part of the read is kept: 45 bases, read in frame from the first base. General conclusions and limits of the study: Donor CMV infection status was unknown, potentially confounding age-related changes in expanded clonotypes. Since profiling was done on bulk unsorted PBMCs, naive and antigen-experienced compartments could not be conclusively compared. Compared with the aged group, the long-lived group had more naive CD4+ T cells, fewer expanded clones and increased TCR diversity, suggesting age selection. Observed TCR beta diversity correlated strongly with the percentage of naive T cells measured by flow cytometry. Total diversity estimates from one million sequenced T cells were considered lower bounds and underestimates. Observed TCR beta diversity per million T cells fell roughly linearly with age, and a significant reduction was already apparent by age about 36.

The 35 to 40 donors, aged 6 to 90 years, were systemically healthy Caucasian individuals from Russia. Ten milliliters of peripheral blood were drawn from each donor into EDTA-treated Vacutainer tubes. Ficoll-Paque density-gradient centrifugation was used to isolate PBMCs, with at least 7 million obtained per sample. Trizol reagent was used to extract total RNA from PBMCs, with at least 5 micrograms per sample. For every donor, flow cytometry on a PBMC aliquot measured the percentage of naive CD45RAhigh/CD27high T cells. Rearrangement joined TRBV7-2 to TRBJ2-5; TRBD1 is possibly the D segment (6 matching bases). The receptor was derived from an elderly man in good health. The material sequenced was blood. At the DNA level, the sequence is TGTGCCAGCAGCACTTTGACAGGCCGGCAAGAGACCCAGTACTTC. It translates as CASSTLTGRQETQYF.